These T cell receptor beta chains were read from a single sample in a study of OX40 agonist ivuxolimab in advanced cancers. The protocol was immunoSEQ multiplex PCR, while the TCRdb copy is restricted to in-frame clones and leaves out a portion. The data contain about 73,000 clones, about 92% of them seen just once; the ten biggest clones take up about 9.1%. Sequenced material: CD4+ or CD8+ T cells sorted from blood, taken in a trial of the OX40 agonist ivuxolimab. These receptor sequences come from an adult with an advanced solid tumor such as melanoma, head and neck, liver or kidney cancer. Each CDR3 is given with its conserved first and last residue. Each record gives: J gene, V gene, CDR3 protein.

>TRBJ2-7|TRBV11-2
CASSQFREGFYEQYF
>TRBJ2-3|TRBV18
CASSPNPAATSTDTQYF
>TRBJ1-4|TRBV7-9
CASSSGGVANEKLFF
>TRBJ2-2|TRBV20-1
CSVPNTGELFF
>TRBJ2-3|TRBV6-4
CASSDSAGETDTQYF
>TRBJ2-7|TRBV6-5
CASSYSGEQYF
>TRBJ1-6|TRBV29-1
CSVEDGQGNSPLHF
>TRBJ2-7|TRBV9
CASSPGGGYDEQYF
>TRBJ2-7|TRBV6-5
CASTGGGSYEQYF
>TRBJ1-1|TRBV9
CASSDGTGEGTEAFF
>TRBJ2-7|TRBV5-1
CASSFRQFYEQYF
>TRBJ1-2|TRBV4-1
CASSSPGTGYGDGYTF
>TRBJ2-7|TRBV5-4
CASSFTGPWDEQYF
>TRBJ2-7|TRBV27
CASSLSQQGGNDYEQYF
>TRBJ1-1|TRBV27
CASSWAGAGITEAFF
>TRBJ2-7|TRBV7-9
CASSYFQGLAYEQYF
>TRBJ2-7|TRBV27
CASSLSKGSLSEQYF
>TRBJ2-2|TRBV9
CASSVVWQNTGELFF
>TRBJ2-7|TRBV5-1
CASRYGLAGGPGYEQYF
>TRBJ2-7|TRBV23-1
CASSYAGGRRTYEQYF
>TRBJ1-5|TRBV11-2
CASSQVQGNQPQHF
>TRBJ1-5|TRBV7-9
CASSLTGNNQPQHF
>TRBJ2-7|TRBV9
CASSVAGVGNEQYF
>TRBJ2-7|TRBV9
CASSLQGDGSYEQYF
>TRBJ2-1|TRBV27
CASSFSAGEAYNEQFF
>TRBJ1-1|TRBV9
CASSPWGNTEAFF
>TRBJ1-5|TRBV9
CASSVEAGSNQPQHF
>TRBJ2-7|TRBV7-6
CASSLGTSGAYYEQYF
>TRBJ2-7|TRBV4-1
CASSQAGQGAYEQYF
>TRBJ2-7|TRBV5-1
CASSLGRGPLSYEQYF
>TRBJ2-7|TRBV4-3
CASSQGSGAPYEQYF
>TRBJ2-1|TRBV6-5
CASSWTSAEGQFF
>TRBJ2-5|TRBV4-3
CASSQDTTVTETQYF
>TRBJ2-5|TRBV18
CASSPPSGEETQYF
>TRBJ2-5|TRBV5-4
CASSRTVQETQYF